The next 13 T cell receptor beta chains were all read from a single sample in a study of blood T cell repertoires in COVID-19. Clones were sequenced by immunoSEQ multiplex PCR, and TCRdb holds only the in-frame ones, with some missing. The sample has 100,000 to 130,000 clones, under 85% seen once; the top ten hold 4% to 4.5%. Material for sequencing was peripheral blood. All receptors come from a woman in her 70s with acute or convalescent COVID-19.

This chain links TRBV4-2 with TRBJ2-7; TRBD2 matches at 12 bases. V lost 1 base to trimming and J lost 4 bases; unmatched junction nucleotides: 8. The CDR3 spans 17 residues. Germline values: CDR1 LGHNA, CDR2 YNFKEQ. In DNA, the CDR3 is TGTGCCAGCAGCCAAGGGGTTACTAGCGGGAGGAAGTACGAGCAGTACTTC. This codes for CASSQGVTSGRKYEQYF.

The chain joins TRBV11-2 to TRBJ2-5; 10 bases are shared with TRBD2. The CDR3 has 16 residues. V lost 3 bases and J lost 5; bases outside the gene matches: 9. Germline V lookup: CDR1 SGHAT, CDR2 FQNNGV. CDR3 bases: TGTGCCAGCAGCTTCATCCTAGCGGGAGTAGGGGAGACCCAGTACTTC. This gives the protein CASSFILAGVGETQYF.

V and J are TRBV2 and TRBJ1-5; D perhaps matches TRBD1 (6 bases). The CDR3 is made up of 13 amino acids. The ends were cut back, 6 bases at V and 6 bases at J, with 12 bases in the middle. Germline V CDR1 and CDR2: SNHLY, FYNNEI. The CDR3 DNA is TGTGCCAGCAGGGGGAGGGGGGGTCAGCCCCAGCATTTT. Protein product: CASRGRGGQPQHF.

This sequence joins TRBV19 and TRBJ2-2; no reliable D call. Trimming took off 4 bases at V and 7 bases at J, with 10 bases between the two ends. Germline values: CDR1 LNHDA, CDR2 SQIVND (reference sequence). The CDR3 is 13 residues long. CDR3 region: CASSTVAGGELFF. For the CDR3, the DNA is TGTGCCAGTAGTACGGTAGCCGGCGGGGAGCTGTTTTTT.

Written as DNA, the CDR3 is TGCGCCAGCAGCTTGGTAGCGCCAGGGGGCAACTATGGCTACACCTTC. Protein product: CASSLVAPGGNYGYTF. V gene TRBV5-1 combines with J gene TRBJ1-2; 8 bases agree with TRBD1. This CDR3 has 16 residues. The trim removed 0 bases at V and 2 bases at J, leaving 6 bases unmatched. Germline CDR1 and CDR2: SGHRS and YFSETQ.

The chain recombines TRBV2 with TRBJ1-6; TRBD1 might be the D (5 bases). This CDR3 region has 16 residues. From germline, CDR1 is SNHLY and CDR2 FYNNEI. V was clipped by 7 bases and J by 4 bases, with 17 bases between them. The DNA for the CDR3 is TGTGCCAGCAAACCAACGGCAGGGACTTATAATTCACCCCTCCACTTT. As protein: CASKPTAGTYNSPLHF. Full variable domain (missing parts from reference TRBV2 and TRBJ1-6): EPEVTQTPSHQVTQMGQEVILRCVPISNHLYFYWYRQILGQKVEFLVSFYNNEISEKSEIFDDQFSVERPDGSNFTLKIRSTKLEDSAMYFCASKPTAGTYNSPLHFGNGTRLTVT.

The chain couples TRBV19 to TRBJ1-4; TRBD1 aligns across 7 bases. V shed 5 bases and J 1 base; nucleotides not matched to a gene: 13. The germline CDR1 and CDR2 sequences are LNHDA and SQIVND (reference sequence). The CDR3 consists of 18 residues. CDR3 sequence (DNA): TGTGCCAGTAGTCCTCGGGTTGTAGCAGGGGGAACTAATGAAAAACTGTTTTTT. It translates to CASSPRVVAGGTNEKLFF. The entire variable domain, with the rest obtained from reference TRBV19 and TRBJ1-4, is as follows: DGGITQSPKYLFRKEGQNVTLSCEQNLNHDAMYWYRQDPGQGLRLIYYSQIVNDFQKGDIAEGYSVSREKKESFPLTVTSAQKNPTAFYLCASSPRVVAGGTNEKLFFGSGTQLSVL.

The chain has TRBV27 and TRBJ2-1; TRBD2 matches at 12 bases. CDR3 length equals 17 residues. Trimming cost V 4 bases and J 8 bases; bases outside gene matches: 12. Germline-derived CDR1 and CDR2 are MNHEY and SMNVEV (reference sequence). The DNA of the CDR3 is TGTGCCAGCAGTTCCCAGAGGGCTAGCGGGAGGGCTGATGAGCAGTTCTTC. Protein product: CASSSQRASGRADEQFF.

The DNA for the CDR3 is TGTGCCAGCAGTTCACAGGGATATACGCAGTATTTT. Translation: CASSSQGYTQYF. The chain has TRBV12-3 or TRBV12-4 and TRBJ2-3; TRBD1 is a possible D gene (6 bases). CDR3 size: 12 residues. Trimming took 4 bases from V and 7 from J, leaving 9 bases between them.

The table lists this clone with a few counts. CDR3: CASSFVQGSSGNTIYF. The CDR3 DNA reads TGTGCCAGCAGTTTCGTACAGGGAAGCTCTGGAAACACCATATATTTT. The rearrangement joins TRBV6-5 to TRBJ1-3, with D possibly being TRBD1 (6 bases). Germline CDR1 is MNHEY and CDR2 is SVGAGI. V was trimmed by 4 bases and J by 0 bases, leaving 13 bases between them. The CDR3 runs to 16 residues.

This sequence joins TRBV2 and TRBJ1-3; D is undetermined. Trimming took off 8 bases at V and 0 bases at J, with 26 bases between the two ends. Germline V gene sequence: CDR1 SNHLY, CDR2 FYNNEI. The CDR3 runs to 19 residues. CDR3 DNA: TGTGCCAGCCTCCGAGGGCCAGCCAGCTCAAAAAGCTCTGGAAACACCATATATTTT. Residues: CASLRGPASSKSSGNTIYF.

The chain employs TRBV6-1 and TRBJ1-1; 7 nucleotides align to TRBD1. V was clipped by 0 bases and J by 6 bases; unmatched bases: 7. Germline assignment: CDR1 MNHNS and CDR2 SASEGT. The CDR3 totals 15 residues. The CDR3 DNA is TGTGCCAGCAGTGAAGCTGGCAGGGGGTGGGCTGAAGCTTTCTTT. Translation: CASSEAGRGWAEAFF.

This chain connects TRBV6-1 to TRBJ1-1, with D possibly being TRBD1 (5 bases). V was cut by 3 bases and J by 3 bases, with 11 bases left in between. CDR3 length: 14 amino acids. Germline V gene lookup returns CDR1 MNHNS and CDR2 SASEGT. CDR3 bases: TGTGCCAGCAGTGAGATCAGGGCGGACACTGAAGCTTTCTTT. Its translation: CASSEIRADTEAFF.